Shown below are 10 T cell receptor beta chains from a single sample sequenced in a study of shared clonotypes between healthy human individuals. Using immunoSEQ multiplex PCR, the repertoire was profiled, and TCRdb retains in-frame clones only, with some absent. Of about 1 million clones listed, about 80% are singletons. The sequencing input was memory CD4+ T cells from PBMCs. This sample's subset: CD45RA-negative fraction. These receptor sequences come from a man aged 18 to 30 in good health. Some clones in this sample may be carry-over from other donors' samples.

A single count supports this clone. The chain recombines TRBV18 with TRBJ2-2; TRBD2 is a possible D gene (5 bases). The V end was cut by 2 bases, the J end by 3 bases, with 10 bases between. Germline V gene data show CDR1 as KGHSH and CDR2 as LQKENI. CDR3 length equals 15 residues. DNA of the CDR3: TGTGCCAGCTCACCAAGGAGTAGCGACACCGGGGAGCTGTTTTTT. Encoded protein: CASSPRSSDTGELFF.

In this sample, this clone turned up a few times. A much more abundant neighbour one base away suggests this may be a read error. The chain is built from TRBV5-1 and TRBJ2-7; D not resolved. Germline CDR1 SGHRS, CDR2 YFSETQ. This CDR3 region has 12 residues. Between the trimmed V and J ends, which lost 0 bases and 2 bases, there was a span of 3 bases. The CDR3 nucleotides read TGCGCCAGCAGCTTGGACACCTACGAGCAGTACTTC. This gives the protein CASSLDTYEQYF.

J is TRBJ1-2 and V is TRBV6-5; D is ambiguous. CDR1 is MNHEY, CDR2 SVGAGI, per germline. This CDR3 has 11 amino acids. V lost 0 bases and J lost 10, with 6 bases in between. The CDR3 here is CASSYSVSYTF. CDR3 DNA sequence: TGTGCCAGCAGTTACTCAGTATCCTACACCTTC.

This clone has a handful of counts. The same CDR3 also results from other DNA sequences found in this sample. The rearrangement joins TRBV7-2 to TRBJ2-7; D not resolved. This CDR3 spans 13 amino acids. Germline V lookup: CDR1 SGHTA, CDR2 FQGNSA. Trimming shortened V by 5 bases and J by 2 bases, and 10 bases separated the two germline ends. The CDR3: CASSAGPAYEQYF. The CDR3 DNA is TGTGCCAGCAGCGCCGGACCCGCCTACGAGCAGTACTTC.

The V and J genes are TRBV9 and TRBJ2-5, with 8 positions matching TRBD2. The junction had 4 bases not matched to a gene; V was cut back by 1 base and J by 2 bases. Per germline, CDR1 SGDLS and CDR2 YYNGEE. This CDR3 comprises 15 residues. DNA of the CDR3: TGTGCCAGCAGCGTAAGGCCTAGCGGGCAAGAGACCCAGTACTTC. Its protein is CASSVRPSGQETQYF.

This sequence joins TRBV11-3 and TRBJ2-3; D could derive from TRBD1 or TRBD2 (5 bases each). Germline CDR1 SGHNT, CDR2 YENEEA. This CDR3 is built from 14 residues. V lost 1 base and J lost 6, with 11 bases in between. In DNA form, the CDR3 reads TGTGCCAGCAGCTTAGTGCACGGGACGGATACGCAGTATTTT. This codes for CASSLVHGTDTQYF.

This clone was detected only a few times. The same CDR3 also results from other DNA sequences found in this sample. The chain couples TRBV15 to TRBJ1-5, with no clear D. V was trimmed by 0 bases and J by 7 bases, leaving 4 bases between them. CDR1 is LNHNV and CDR2 is YYDKDF in the germline V gene (reference sequence). CDR3 size: 12 residues. CDR3 protein: CATSRDAQPQHF. CDR3 nucleotides: TGTGCCACCAGCAGAGATGCCCAGCCCCAGCATTTT.

This chain joins TRBV7-2 and TRBJ1-3; TRBD1 is a possible D gene (6 bases). The germline V and J ends were trimmed by 5 bases and 4 bases, with 9 bases remaining between them. CDR1 SGHTA and CDR2 FQGNSA come from the germline V gene. CDR3 size: 13 residues. CDR3 residues: CASSRGAGNTIYF. The DNA for the CDR3 is TGTGCCAGCAGCCGGGGGGCCGGAAACACCATATATTTT.

The V call is TRBV5-8, the J call TRBJ1-3; unclear D gene. This CDR3 region has 13 residues. Trimming removed 4 bases from V and 0 bases from J, with 5 bases in between. Germline V gene lookup returns CDR1 SGHTS and CDR2 YDEGEE. CDR3 sequence (DNA): TGTGCCAGCAGCCCAGCCTCTGGAAACACCATATATTTT. It is translated as CASSPASGNTIYF.

The rearrangement uses TRBV5-1 and TRBJ2-1; no firm D call. V lost 0 bases, J lost 4 bases, and 8 bases lay in between. CDR3 length: 14 residues. Germline lookup yields CDR1 SGHRS and CDR2 YFSETQ. The CDR3 is CASSLARRYNEQFF. CDR3 sequence (DNA): TGCGCCAGCAGCTTGGCTCGGCGGTACAATGAGCAGTTCTTC.